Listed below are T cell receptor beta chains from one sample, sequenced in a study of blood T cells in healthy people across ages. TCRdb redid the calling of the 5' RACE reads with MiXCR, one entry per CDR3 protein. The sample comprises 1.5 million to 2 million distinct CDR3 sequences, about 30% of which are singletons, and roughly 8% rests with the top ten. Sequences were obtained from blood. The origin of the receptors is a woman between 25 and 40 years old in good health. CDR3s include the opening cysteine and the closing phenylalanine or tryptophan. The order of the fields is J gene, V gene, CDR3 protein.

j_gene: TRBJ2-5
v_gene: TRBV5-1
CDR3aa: CASSLVQRANQETQYF

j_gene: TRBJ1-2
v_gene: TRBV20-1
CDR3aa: CSASGGGGYTF

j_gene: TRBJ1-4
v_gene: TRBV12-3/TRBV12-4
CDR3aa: CASSLAIRRALFF

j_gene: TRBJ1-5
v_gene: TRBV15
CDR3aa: CATSRDRQVSNQPQHF

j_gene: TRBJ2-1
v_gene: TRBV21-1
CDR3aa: CASTRGGQRSYNEQFF

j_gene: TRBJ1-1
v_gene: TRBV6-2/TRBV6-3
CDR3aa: CASSYFRGGTEAFF

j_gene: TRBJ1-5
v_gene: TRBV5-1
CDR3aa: CASSSQGGGQPQHF

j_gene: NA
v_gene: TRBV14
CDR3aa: CASSQAGQAIGEQYF

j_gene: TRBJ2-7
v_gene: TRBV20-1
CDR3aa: CSARDQRSSSYEQYF

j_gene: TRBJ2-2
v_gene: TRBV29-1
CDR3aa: CSAAGTVNTGELFF

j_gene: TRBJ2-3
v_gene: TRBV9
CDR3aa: CASRGGQADTQYF

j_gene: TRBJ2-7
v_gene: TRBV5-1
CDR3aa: CASSLASGTSRSEQYF

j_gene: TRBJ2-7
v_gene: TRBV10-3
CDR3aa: CAINWGTGFDEQYF

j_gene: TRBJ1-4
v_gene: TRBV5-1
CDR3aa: CASSLGGGDEKLFF

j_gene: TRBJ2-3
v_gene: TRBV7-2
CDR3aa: CASSRLAGGFDTQYF

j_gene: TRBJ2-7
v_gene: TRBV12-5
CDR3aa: CASGETSGGHYEQYF

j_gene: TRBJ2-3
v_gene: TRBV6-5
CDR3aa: CASSWRQDGTDTQYF

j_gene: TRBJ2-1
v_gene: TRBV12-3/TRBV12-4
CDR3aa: CASSGTSKYNEQFF

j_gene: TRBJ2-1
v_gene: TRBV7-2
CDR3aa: CASSHERRYNEQFF

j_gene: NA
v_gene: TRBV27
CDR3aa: CASSLFPRGHEQYF

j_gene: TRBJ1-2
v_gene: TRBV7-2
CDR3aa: CASSPSPGQIYGYTF

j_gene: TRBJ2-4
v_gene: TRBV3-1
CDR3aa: CASSQYRQEDEQYF

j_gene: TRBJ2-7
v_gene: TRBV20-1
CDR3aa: CSAREGTGTYEQYF

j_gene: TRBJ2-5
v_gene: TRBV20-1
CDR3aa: CSANPLSGQETQYF

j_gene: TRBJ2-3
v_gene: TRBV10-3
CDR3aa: CAISESGGVRTDTQYF

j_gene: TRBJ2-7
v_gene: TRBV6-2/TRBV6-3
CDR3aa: CASSYPWDSSSYEQYF

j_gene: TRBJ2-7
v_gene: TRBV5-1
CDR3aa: CASSFRTSNEQYF

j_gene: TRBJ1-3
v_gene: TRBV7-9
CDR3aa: CASSLTENTIYF

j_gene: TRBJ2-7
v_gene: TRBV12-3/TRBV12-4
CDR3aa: CASSADEGASYEQYF

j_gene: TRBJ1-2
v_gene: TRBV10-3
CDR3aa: CAIRTGSDYGYTF

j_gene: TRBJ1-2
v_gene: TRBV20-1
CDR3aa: CSARDWTGRVDGYTF

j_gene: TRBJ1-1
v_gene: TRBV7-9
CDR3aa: CASSGRTGPTLNTEAFF

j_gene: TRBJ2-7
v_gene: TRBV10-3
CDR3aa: CAIKIGDDEQYF

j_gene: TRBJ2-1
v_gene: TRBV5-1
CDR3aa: CASSLGPEVGNEQFF

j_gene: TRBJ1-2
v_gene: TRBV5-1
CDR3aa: CASSLGTGNYGYTF

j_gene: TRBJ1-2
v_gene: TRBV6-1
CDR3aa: CASSERDRAYGYTF

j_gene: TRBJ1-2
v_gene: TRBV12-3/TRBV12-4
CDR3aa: CASSFRAGTGGGYTF

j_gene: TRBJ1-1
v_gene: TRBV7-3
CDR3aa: CANSRRGGVNEAFF

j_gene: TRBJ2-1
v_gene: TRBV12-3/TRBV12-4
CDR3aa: CASSRREVSEQFF

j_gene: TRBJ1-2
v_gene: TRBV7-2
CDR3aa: CASTSDRRLYGYTF

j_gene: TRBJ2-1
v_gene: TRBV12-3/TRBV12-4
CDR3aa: CASSTSTSPYNEQFF

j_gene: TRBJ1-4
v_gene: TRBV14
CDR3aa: CASSRGAAEKLFF